The clone carrying this T cell receptor beta chain has a count of ten or more. The antigen is undetermined. These data come from a study of T-cell memory formation after mild COVID-19. Notes on the study in general: The study found contracting CD4+ clones mainly in CM and EM and contracting CD8+ clones in EMRA.

TCRdb fed the 5' RACE reads into MiXCR, producing one record per CDR3 protein. The sample lists a few hundred thousand distinct CDR3 sequences, roughly a fifth occurring once. This sequence was found in a man between 18 and 29 years old who had mild COVID-19 (a few samples of this study predate the infection). Cell type and time point are not known. Input material: PBMCs or a T cell subset sorted from them (not recorded which).

CDR3: CAWSGQGDRPQHF. The DNA of the CDR3 is TGTGCCTGGAGTGGACAGGGAGATAGGCCCCAGCATTTT. V usage is TRBV30 and J usage is TRBJ1-5; 7 bases are a match to TRBD1. Unmatched junction bases numbered 6, after V lost 1 base and J lost 9 bases. The CDR3 has 13 amino acids. The V gene's germline CDR1 is GTSNPN and CDR2 SVGIG (reference sequence).